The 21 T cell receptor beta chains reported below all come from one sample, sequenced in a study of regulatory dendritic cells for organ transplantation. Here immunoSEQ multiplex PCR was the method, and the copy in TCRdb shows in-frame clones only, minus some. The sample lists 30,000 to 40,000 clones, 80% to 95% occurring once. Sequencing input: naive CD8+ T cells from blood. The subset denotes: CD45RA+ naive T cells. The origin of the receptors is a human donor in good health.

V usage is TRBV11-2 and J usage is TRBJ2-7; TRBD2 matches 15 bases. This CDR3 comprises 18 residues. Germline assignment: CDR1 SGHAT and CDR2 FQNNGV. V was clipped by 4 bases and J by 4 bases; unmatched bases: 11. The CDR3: CASSSPGLAGGLSYEQYF. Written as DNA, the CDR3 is TGTGCCAGCAGCTCCCCCGGACTAGCGGGGGGGCTATCGTACGAGCAGTACTTC.

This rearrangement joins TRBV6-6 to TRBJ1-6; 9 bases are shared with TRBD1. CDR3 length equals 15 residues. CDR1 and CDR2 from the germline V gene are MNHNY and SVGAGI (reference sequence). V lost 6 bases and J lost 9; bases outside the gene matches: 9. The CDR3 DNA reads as TGTGCCAGCAGGACGACGGGACAGGGACGTTCACCCCTCCACTTT. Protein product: CASRTTGQGRSPLHF.

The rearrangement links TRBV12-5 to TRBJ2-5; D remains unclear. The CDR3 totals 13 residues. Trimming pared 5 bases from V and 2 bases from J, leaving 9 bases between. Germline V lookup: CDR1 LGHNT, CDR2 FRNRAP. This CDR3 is CASGLGPQETQYF. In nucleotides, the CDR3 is TGTGCTAGTGGTCTTGGACCGCAAGAGACCCAGTACTTC.

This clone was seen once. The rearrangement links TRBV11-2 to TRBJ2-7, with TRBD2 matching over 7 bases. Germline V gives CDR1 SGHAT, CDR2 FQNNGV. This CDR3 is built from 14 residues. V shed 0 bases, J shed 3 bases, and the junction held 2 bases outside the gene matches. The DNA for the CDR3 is TGTGCCAGCAGCTTAGAGGGACTACACTACGAGCAGTACTTC. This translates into CASSLEGLHYEQYF.

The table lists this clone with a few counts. The chain's CDR3 is CASSQGTWGEQYF. CDR3 coding DNA: TGTGCCAGCAGCCAAGGGACGTGGGGCGAGCAGTACTTC. The V and J genes are TRBV14 and TRBJ2-7; D remains ambiguous. Germline loops: CDR1 SGHDN, CDR2 FVKESK. The V gene lost 1 base and the J gene lost 6 bases, with 10 bases spanning the gap. This CDR3 region has 13 residues.

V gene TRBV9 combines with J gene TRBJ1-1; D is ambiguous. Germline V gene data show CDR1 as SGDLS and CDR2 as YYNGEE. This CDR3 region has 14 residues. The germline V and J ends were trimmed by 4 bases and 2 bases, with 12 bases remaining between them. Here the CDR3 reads CASSPTAANTEAFF. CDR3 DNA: TGTGCCAGCAGCCCAACTGCCGCTAACACTGAAGCTTTCTTT.

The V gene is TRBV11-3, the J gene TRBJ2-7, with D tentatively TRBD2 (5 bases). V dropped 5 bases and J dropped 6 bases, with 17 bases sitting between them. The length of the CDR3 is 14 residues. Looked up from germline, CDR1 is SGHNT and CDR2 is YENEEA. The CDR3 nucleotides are TGTGCCAGCAGCCCAACCAACCGGGCGGGCGAGCAGTACTTC. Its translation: CASSPTNRAGEQYF.

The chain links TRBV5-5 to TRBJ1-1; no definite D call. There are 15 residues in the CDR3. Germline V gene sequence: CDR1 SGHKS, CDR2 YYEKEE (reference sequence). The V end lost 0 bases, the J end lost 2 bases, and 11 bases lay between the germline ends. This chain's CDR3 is CASSLVRQINTEAFF. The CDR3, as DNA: TGTGCCAGCAGCTTGGTTCGGCAGATTAACACTGAAGCTTTCTTT.

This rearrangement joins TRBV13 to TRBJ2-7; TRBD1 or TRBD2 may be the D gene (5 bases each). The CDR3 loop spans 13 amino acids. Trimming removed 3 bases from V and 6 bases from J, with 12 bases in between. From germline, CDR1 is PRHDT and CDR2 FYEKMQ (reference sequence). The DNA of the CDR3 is TGTGCCAGCAGCTTGAATGAGGGGCTCGAGCAGTACTTC. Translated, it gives CASSLNEGLEQYF.

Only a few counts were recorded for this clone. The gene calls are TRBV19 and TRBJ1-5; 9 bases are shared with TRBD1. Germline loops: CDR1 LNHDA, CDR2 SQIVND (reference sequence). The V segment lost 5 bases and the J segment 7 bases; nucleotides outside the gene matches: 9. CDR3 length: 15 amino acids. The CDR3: CASSPQTGGSQPQHF. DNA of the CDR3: TGTGCCAGTAGTCCCCAAACAGGGGGCAGCCAGCCCCAGCATTTT.

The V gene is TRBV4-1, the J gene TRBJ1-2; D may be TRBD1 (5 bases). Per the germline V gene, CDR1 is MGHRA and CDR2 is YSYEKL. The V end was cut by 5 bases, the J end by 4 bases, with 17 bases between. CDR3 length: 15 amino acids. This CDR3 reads CASSGQPQLVYGYTF. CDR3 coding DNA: TGCGCCAGCAGCGGACAACCCCAATTAGTCTATGGCTACACCTTC.

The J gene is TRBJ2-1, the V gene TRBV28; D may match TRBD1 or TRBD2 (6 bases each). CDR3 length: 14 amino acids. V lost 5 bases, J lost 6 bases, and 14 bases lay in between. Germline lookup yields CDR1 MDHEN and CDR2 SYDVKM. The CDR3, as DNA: TGTGCCAGCAGTCTTCCCGGGGGCCTCAATGAGCAGTTCTTC. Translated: CASSLPGGLNEQFF.

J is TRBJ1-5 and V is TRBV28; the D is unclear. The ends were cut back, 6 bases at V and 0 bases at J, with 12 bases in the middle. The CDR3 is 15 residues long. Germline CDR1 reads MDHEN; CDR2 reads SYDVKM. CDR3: CASSFTVSSNQPQHF. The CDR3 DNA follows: TGTGCCAGCAGCTTTACAGTCTCTAGCAATCAGCCCCAGCATTTT.

As DNA, the CDR3 is TGTGCCAGCAGCGCCTACAGGCAGGGGGCATACAATCAGCCCCAGCATTTT. Translation: CASSAYRQGAYNQPQHF. V is TRBV21-1 and J is TRBJ1-5; the tabulated D call, TRBD1, remains unverified against the DNA. TRBV21-1 constitutes a pseudogene. There are 17 residues in the CDR3.

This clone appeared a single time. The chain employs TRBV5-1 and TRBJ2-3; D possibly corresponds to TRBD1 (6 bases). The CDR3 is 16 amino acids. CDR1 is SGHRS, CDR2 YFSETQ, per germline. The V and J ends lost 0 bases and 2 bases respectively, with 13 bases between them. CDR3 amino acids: CASSLDVRGDTDTQYF. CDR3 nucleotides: TGCGCCAGCAGCTTGGACGTCAGGGGCGACACAGATACGCAGTATTTT.

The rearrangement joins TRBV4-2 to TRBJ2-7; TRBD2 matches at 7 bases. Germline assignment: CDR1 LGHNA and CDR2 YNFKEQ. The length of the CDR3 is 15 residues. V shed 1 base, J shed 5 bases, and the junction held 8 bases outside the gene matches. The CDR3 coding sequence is TGTGCCAGCAGCCAAGGGGATAGCGGGTTGGACGAGCAGTACTTC. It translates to CASSQGDSGLDEQYF.

The CDR3 is CATSRDSPGFYGYTF. CDR3 nucleotides: TGTGCCACCAGCAGAGATTCCCCGGGCTTCTATGGCTACACCTTC. This sequence joins TRBV15 and TRBJ1-2; D unclear. The CDR3 contains 15 residues. CDR1 is LNHNV and CDR2 is YYDKDF in the germline V gene (reference sequence). The V and J ends lost 0 bases and 4 bases respectively, with 12 bases between them.

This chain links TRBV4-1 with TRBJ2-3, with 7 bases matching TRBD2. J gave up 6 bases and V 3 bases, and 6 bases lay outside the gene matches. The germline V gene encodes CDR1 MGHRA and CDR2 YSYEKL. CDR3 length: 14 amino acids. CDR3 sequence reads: CASSHGRREDTQYF. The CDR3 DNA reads TGCGCCAGCAGCCACGGGAGGCGTGAGGATACGCAGTATTTT.

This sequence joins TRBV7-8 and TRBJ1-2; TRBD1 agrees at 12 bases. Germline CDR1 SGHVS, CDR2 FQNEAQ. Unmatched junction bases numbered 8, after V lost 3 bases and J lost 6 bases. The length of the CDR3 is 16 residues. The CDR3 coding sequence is TGTGCCAGCAGCTTGAACCGGGACAGGGGGCTCAATGGCTACACCTTC. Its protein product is CASSLNRDRGLNGYTF.

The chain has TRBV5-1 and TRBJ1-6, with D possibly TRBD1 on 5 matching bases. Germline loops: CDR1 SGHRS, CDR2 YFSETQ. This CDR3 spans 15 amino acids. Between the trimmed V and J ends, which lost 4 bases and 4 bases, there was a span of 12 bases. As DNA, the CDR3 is TGCGCCAGCAGCGTTCGCGGGGGGTATAATTCACCCCTCCACTTT. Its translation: CASSVRGGYNSPLHF.

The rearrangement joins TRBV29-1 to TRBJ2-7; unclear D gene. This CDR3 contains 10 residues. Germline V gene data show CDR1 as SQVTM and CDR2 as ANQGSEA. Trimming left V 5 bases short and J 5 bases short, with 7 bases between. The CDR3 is CSVSINEQYF. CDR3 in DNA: TGCAGCGTTTCTATCAACGAGCAGTACTTC.